The 13 T cell receptor beta chains below come from one sample, sequenced in a study of T cell repertoires in cytomegalovirus infection. TCRdb passed the reads through MiXCR, listing each CDR3 protein once. The repertoire holds roughly 500,000 distinct CDR3 sequences, with approximately 10% as singletons. Sequencing used PBMCs. The receptors derive from a human donor in good health (CMV status not recorded). Some clones in this sample may be carry-over from other donors' samples.

The rearrangement joins TRBV20-1 to TRBJ2-7; 10 bases line up with TRBD1. The CDR3 runs 15 residues. CDR1 DFQATT and CDR2 SNEGSKA come from the germline V gene (reference sequence). The V segment lost 0 bases and the J segment 2 bases; nucleotides outside the gene matches: 4. In DNA, the CDR3 is TGCAGTGCTAGAGATGGGACAGGGGTGACCTACGAGCAGTACTTC. Amino acid sequence: CSARDGTGVTYEQYF.

The rearrangement joins TRBV28 to TRBJ2-7; possibly TRBD2 for D (7 bases). In germline, CDR1 is MDHEN, CDR2 SYDVKM. V was clipped by 7 bases and J by 0 bases, with 19 bases between them. The CDR3 totals 16 residues. This CDR3 is CASNPSRGASSYEQYF. In nucleotides, the CDR3 is TGTGCCAGCAATCCTTCCCGGGGGGCAAGCTCCTACGAGCAGTACTTC.

Many counts were recorded for this clonotype. V gene TRBV6-5 combines with J gene TRBJ1-2; no clear D gene. Germline CDR1 MNHEY, CDR2 SVGAGI. The CDR3 runs to 15 residues. V dropped 0 bases and J dropped 8 bases, with 16 bases sitting between them. The CDR3 DNA follows: TGTGCCAGCAGTTACTCGGAGGGCACGAATTACGGCTACACCTTC. Residues: CASSYSEGTNYGYTF.

In this sample, this clonotype turned up a few times. The chain recombines TRBV5-4 with TRBJ2-1, with 8 positions matching TRBD2. The length of the CDR3 is 15 residues. The V segment lost 2 bases and the J segment 8 bases; nucleotides outside the gene matches: 9. Germline V gene sequence: CDR1 SGHNT, CDR2 YYREEE (reference sequence). In DNA form, the CDR3 reads TGTGCCAGCAGCTTTTCCCGGGAGGGCTGGTATGAGCAGTTCTTC. Translating it yields CASSFSREGWYEQFF.

This clonotype was seen more than once but under ten times. This chain links TRBV9 with TRBJ2-3, with TRBD2 as a possible D gene (5 bases). V shed 5 bases and J shed 4 bases, with 14 bases lying between them. CDR3 length: 14 amino acids. Germline loops: CDR1 SGDLS, CDR2 YYNGEE. The DNA of the CDR3 is TGTGCCAGCAGTCAACCCGGGAAACCAGATACGCAGTATTTT. Its protein is CASSQPGKPDTQYF.

The chain's CDR3 is CSASPRDKGAPYEQYF. CDR3 nucleotides: TGCAGTGCTAGTCCCCGGGACAAAGGGGCCCCCTACGAGCAGTACTTC. This chain connects TRBV20-1 to TRBJ2-7, with a possible D match to TRBD1 (6 bases). Germline assignment: CDR1 DFQATT and CDR2 SNEGSKA (reference sequence). This CDR3 region has 16 residues. V lost 3 bases and J 2 bases, leaving 20 bases between the germline ends.

Only a few counts were recorded for this clonotype. The genes are TRBV20-1 and TRBJ2-3, with 12 positions matching TRBD2. Germline V CDR1 and CDR2: DFQATT, SNEGSKA (reference sequence). There are 17 residues in the CDR3. Trimming removed 7 bases from V and 5 bases from J; junction bases left unmatched: 16. The CDR3 here is CSVPPGLAGPQGDTQYF. The DNA for the CDR3 is TGCAGTGTTCCCCCAGGACTAGCGGGACCTCAGGGAGATACGCAGTATTTT.

This chain connects TRBV28 to TRBJ2-1, with no clear D. Germline V CDR1 and CDR2: MDHEN, SYDVKM. Trimming took 6 bases from V and 12 from J, leaving 21 bases between them. This CDR3 region has 14 residues. The CDR3 sequence: CASSYLRLSAAQFF. The CDR3 bases are TGTGCCAGCAGCTACCTTAGACTCTCAGCCGCGCAGTTCTTC.

The sample holds a few counts of this clonotype. The rearrangement uses TRBV4-1 and TRBJ2-1; D might be TRBD1 (6 bases). Germline V gene lookup returns CDR1 MGHRA and CDR2 YSYEKL. The V and J ends lost 6 bases and 4 bases respectively, with 25 bases between them. The CDR3 runs 18 residues. CDR3 in amino acids: CASSRLGVGAPAYNEQFF. CDR3 nucleotide sequence: TGCGCCAGCAGTCGTCTTGGGGTGGGGGCCCCCGCATACAATGAGCAGTTCTTC.

In its sample, this clonotype was seen many times. The rearrangement uses TRBV30 and TRBJ2-1, with 11 bases lining up with TRBD1. Losses at the gene ends were 6 bases for V and 8 bases for J; bases not matched to a gene: 12. In germline, CDR1 is GTSNPN, CDR2 SVGIG (reference sequence). CDR3 length equals 15 residues. The CDR3 loop is CACKSGTGGSHEQFF. The CDR3 DNA sequence: TGTGCCTGTAAATCCGGGACAGGGGGATCCCATGAGCAGTTCTTC.

The V gene is TRBV11-2, the J gene TRBJ1-1; possibly TRBD1 for D (5 bases). V was clipped by 4 bases and J by 1 base, with 13 bases between them. Germline lookup yields CDR1 SGHAT and CDR2 FQNNGV. CDR3 length equals 15 residues. CDR3 bases: TGTGCCAGCAGCTCGGGGGGGACGGAGAACACTGAAGCTTTCTTT. Encoded protein: CASSSGGTENTEAFF.

The chain employs TRBV4-1 and TRBJ1-1, with 9 positions matching TRBD1. J was trimmed by 7 bases and V by 2 bases; bases with no gene match: 5. CDR1 is MGHRA and CDR2 is YSYEKL in the germline V gene. There are 14 residues in the CDR3. The CDR3 region has the DNA TGCGCCAGCAGCCAACGGGACAGGGAGGGTGAAGCTTTCTTT. Its protein product is CASSQRDREGEAFF.

This clonotype was recorded at least ten times. This chain uses TRBV27 with TRBJ2-1; 8 positions match TRBD2. The CDR3 spans 15 residues. V gave up 8 bases and J gave up 4 bases; unmatched junction bases: 10. Germline V lookup: CDR1 MNHEY, CDR2 SMNVEV (reference sequence). In DNA form, the CDR3 reads TGTGCCAGCCTCCCAAGGGGCGGGAGGTACAATGAGCAGTTCTTC. Protein sequence: CASLPRGGRYNEQFF.